The 14 T cell receptor beta chains below were found in one sample sequenced in a study of T cell changes during pregnancy in multiple sclerosis. Some clones are missing from TCRdb's copy, which holds only in-frame ones; the method was immunoSEQ multiplex PCR. The repertoire has about 50,000 clones, around 93% of them found once; the top ten carry 9.5% to 13%. This specimen was CD8+ T cells from peripheral blood mononuclear cells, taken after pregnancy. All receptors come from a female donor with multiple sclerosis, enrolled in a pregnancy study.

CDR3 sequence reads: CASSPGGQSYEQYF. The CDR3 DNA sequence: TGTGCCAGCAGCCCGGGGGGGCAATCCTACGAGCAGTACTTC. The chain uses TRBV9 and TRBJ2-7, with 8 bases matching TRBD2. Germline V CDR1 and CDR2: SGDLS, YYNGEE. V shed 4 bases and J 1 base; nucleotides not matched to a gene: 4. There are 14 residues in the CDR3.

This rearrangement joins TRBV19 to TRBJ1-1, with 7 bases aligning to TRBD1. V shed 7 bases and J 4 bases; nucleotides not matched to a gene: 12. Germline V gene sequence: CDR1 LNHDA, CDR2 SQIVND (reference sequence). CDR3 length: 15 residues. The CDR3 DNA reads as TGTGCCAGTACCCCGGACAGGTCGGCGGGCACTGAAGCTTTCTTT. It encodes CASTPDRSAGTEAFF.

The chain uses TRBV7-6 and TRBJ2-2, with TRBD2 identical over 10 bases. In germline, CDR1 is SGHVS, CDR2 FNYEAQ. V shed 0 bases, J shed 6 bases, and the junction held 10 bases outside the gene matches. This CDR3 region has 18 residues. The CDR3 DNA sequence: TGTGCCAGCAGCTTAGCCTGGTCGGGGCTAGCGGGGGCCGGGGAGCTGTTTTTT. Translation: CASSLAWSGLAGAGELFF.

The rearrangement links TRBV27 to TRBJ2-7; 7 bases line up with TRBD1. The CDR3 length is 15 residues. Germline-derived CDR1 and CDR2 are MNHEY and SMNVEV (reference sequence). V gave up 3 bases and J gave up 0 bases; unmatched junction bases: 5. The CDR3 loop is CASSLSTGRSYEQYF. In DNA form, the CDR3 reads TGTGCCAGCAGTTTGTCGACAGGGCGCTCCTACGAGCAGTACTTC.

The rearrangement joins TRBV7-8 to TRBJ2-3, with 8 positions matching TRBD2. After removal of 2 bases from V and 0 bases from J, the junction contained 16 bases not matched to a gene. Germline V gives CDR1 SGHVS, CDR2 FQNEAQ. The CDR3 has 20 residues. Here the CDR3 reads CASSLPAGGRGASSTDTQYF. As DNA, the CDR3 is TGTGCCAGCAGCTTACCGGCGGGGGGCCGCGGGGCTTCTAGCACAGATACGCAGTATTTT.

This clone was found a few times. The rearrangement joins TRBV6-4 to TRBJ1-5; D possibly corresponds to TRBD1 (5 bases). Germline CDR1 is MRHNA and CDR2 is SNTAGT. CDR3 size: 14 residues. Trimming pared 3 bases from V and 7 bases from J, leaving 13 bases between. The CDR3, as DNA: TGTGCCAGCAGTGAGTCGGGGGAGGGACAGCCCCAGCATTTT. It yields the protein CASSESGEGQPQHF.

V usage is TRBV7-9 and J usage is TRBJ2-7; the match to TRBD1 covers 7 bases. Germline loops: CDR1 SEHNR, CDR2 FQNEAQ (reference sequence). The junction had 13 bases not matched to a gene; V was cut back by 5 bases and J by 3 bases. CDR3 length: 16 residues. In nucleotides, the CDR3 is TGTGCCAGCAGCCCGAGACAGGGCTTGTCCCTCTACGAGCAGTACTTC. As protein: CASSPRQGLSLYEQYF.

This clone showed up just once. CDR3 DNA sequence: TGTGCCAGCAGTTCGGGACAGGGGTTTTGGCAGCCCCAGCATTTT. Protein product: CASSSGQGFWQPQHF. The V call is TRBV6-1, the J call TRBJ1-5; 10 nucleotides match TRBD1. The CDR3 spans 15 residues. The germline V gene has CDR1 MNHNS and CDR2 SASEGT. V lost 5 bases, J lost 7 bases, and 8 bases stayed unmatched.

The sample holds a few counts of this clone. This chain joins TRBV5-4 and TRBJ2-5; the match to TRBD2 covers 14 bases. After removal of 4 bases from V and 0 bases from J, the junction contained 8 bases not matched to a gene. This CDR3 is 18 amino acids long. CDR1 SGHNT and CDR2 YYREEE come from the germline V gene (reference sequence). CDR3 amino acids: CASSAGLAGVKYQETQYF. The CDR3 DNA reads TGTGCCAGCAGCGCGGGACTAGCGGGGGTAAAGTACCAAGAGACCCAGTACTTC.

The J gene is TRBJ1-1, the V gene TRBV7-8; 10 positions match TRBD1. CDR1 is SGHVS and CDR2 is FQNEAQ in the germline V gene. The CDR3 has 14 residues. Trimming removed 4 bases from V and 7 bases from J; junction bases left unmatched: 6. The CDR3, as DNA: TGTGCCAGCAGCTCAATAGGGACAGGGGTTGAAGCTTTCTTT. This translates into CASSSIGTGVEAFF.

V is TRBV9 and J is TRBJ1-6; the match to TRBD1 covers 8 bases. Trimming removed 3 bases from V and 9 bases from J; junction bases left unmatched: 5. There are 14 residues in the CDR3. Per germline, CDR1 SGDLS and CDR2 YYNGEE. CDR3 residues: CASSAGQGGSPLHF. CDR3 bases: TGTGCCAGCAGCGCCGGACAGGGAGGTTCACCCCTCCACTTT.

The rearrangement uses TRBV29-1 and TRBJ1-6, with 10 nucleotides matching TRBD1. CDR3 length equals 13 residues. Trimming cost V 7 bases and J 5 bases; bases outside gene matches: 2. CDR1 is SQVTM and CDR2 is ANQGSEA in the germline V gene. The CDR3 nucleotides read TGCAGCGCCGGGACAGGGGATAATTCACCCCTCCACTTT. Protein sequence: CSAGTGDNSPLHF.

The rearrangement uses TRBV19 and TRBJ2-5; TRBD2 aligns across 7 bases. This CDR3 has 13 amino acids. Germline assignment: CDR1 LNHDA and CDR2 SQIVND (reference sequence). After removal of 5 bases from V and 3 bases from J, the junction contained 3 bases not matched to a gene. The chain's CDR3 is CASSGGGEETQYF. The CDR3 DNA reads TGTGCCAGTAGTGGGGGGGGAGAAGAGACCCAGTACTTC.

DNA for the CDR3: TGCGCCAGCAGCCAAGGGGCCTTGACAGGGCTCCCCCCCTATGGCTACACCTTC. Protein product: CASSQGALTGLPPYGYTF. This chain joins TRBV4-1 and TRBJ1-2, with 7 bases aligning to TRBD1. The germline CDR1 and CDR2 sequences are MGHRA and YSYEKL. V lost 1 base to trimming and J lost 4 bases; unmatched junction nucleotides: 15. The CDR3 is 18 amino acids.